This paragraph covers one T cell receptor (beta chain) sequence. Its antigen is not identified. From the reads, TCRdb called clonotypes with MiXCR, one entry per CDR3 protein. The sample shows approximately 600,000 distinct CDR3 sequences, 35% to 50% of them seen only once. The data originate from a study of T cell repertoires in cytomegalovirus infection. Study information: Epitope selection comprised recently identified HLA-C-restricted CMV epitopes and well-studied HLA-B-restricted CMV epitopes. From public TCR beta signatures came an indication of both CMV infection and matching HLA type. Findings of the study overall: Cumulative public TCR beta family frequency identified CMV carriers with the relevant HLA.

This CDR3 spans 14 amino acids. Germline V gene sequence: CDR1 MNHNY, CDR2 SVGAGI (reference sequence). J was trimmed by 7 bases and V by 6 bases; bases with no gene match: 6. The chain has TRBV6-6 and TRBJ1-6; 7 bases map to TRBD1. Sequenced here: cultured PBMCs, sampled from culture after CMV antigen stimulation. The TCR comes from a human donor in good health (CMV status not recorded). Some clones in this sample may be carry-over from other donors' samples. CDR3 region: CASSAPGQNSPLHF. The CDR3 coding sequence is TGTGCCAGCAGCGCTCCGGGACAGAATTCACCCCTCCACTTT.